This T cell receptor beta chain emerged from a study of CD8+CD57+ T cells in acquired aplastic anemia. The CDR3 length is 13 residues. With 1 base removed from V and 8 bases from J, the gap between germline ends came to 12 bases. Germline assignment: CDR1 DFQATT and CDR2 SNEGSKA (reference sequence). With respect to this clonotype: Its antigen is not known.

CD8+CD57+ cell expansion had been shown by flow cytometry in patients chosen for sequencing. Severe acquired aplastic anemia was present in every patient. Patient blood was sampled before any therapy had been received. The study, taken as a whole, reports: Patients showed no significant difference from controls in CD8+ Simpson's diversity. Patients and controls turned out to have 25 to 30 CD8+ CDR3 sequences in common.

Using genomic DNA as the template, TCR beta VDJ and CDR3 profiling was carried out. TCRdb re-derived calls from the reads in MiXCR, one entry per CDR3 protein. The table has roughly 280,000 distinct CDR3 sequences, roughly 59% seen once. Specimen: sorted CD4+, CD8+, or CD8+CD57+ T cells (not recorded which) from PBMCs. The TCR comes from a human donor with aplastic anemia. This chain joins TRBV20-1 and TRBJ1-5; D not certain. CDR3 in amino acids: CSARARISEPQHF. The CDR3 DNA is TGCAGTGCTAGAGCTCGTATTTCGGAGCCCCAGCATTTT.